These 18 T cell receptor beta chains were all obtained from the same sample, sequenced in a study of T cells in Graves' hyperthyroidism and ophthalmopathy (dated by TCRdb to the late 2010s). The method was multiplex PCR. The sequencing machine was an Illumina HiSeq 2000. The TCR beta CDR3 regions were amplified from the RNA transcripts. The TCR CDR3 was subjected to a first round of RT-PCR using the HTBI primer set and the Qiagen OneStep RT-PCR kit. TCRdb applied fastp at Q25 and MiXCR to the public reads, then kept only in-frame beta chains. Rows are unified per CDR3 protein, each entry keeping the most common DNA and genes. In all, the sample holds 400,000 or so distinct CDR3 sequences, and more than 13% of those were seen once. Of the sample, approximately 29% is held by the ten largest clones. Sequencing used blood. The receptors stem from a man in his fifties or sixties with Graves' ophthalmopathy.

This clonotype came up a few times. The chain combines TRBV12-3 or TRBV12-4 with TRBJ2-2; tentatively, D is TRBD2 (5 bases). V gave up 2 bases and J gave up 3 bases, with 7 bases separating them. CDR3 size: 14 residues. CDR3 nucleotides: TGTGCCAGCAGTTTACCGGGGTACACCGGGGAGCTGTTTTTT. This codes for CASSLPGYTGELFF.

This clonotype was counted at least ten times. V is TRBV5-1 and J is TRBJ2-3; 11 bases are shared with TRBD2. The J segment lost 1 base and the V segment lost 6 bases, leaving 1 base of the junction unmatched. Germline-derived CDR1 and CDR2 are SGHRS and YFSETQ. The length of the CDR3 is 14 residues. The CDR3 reads CASKLAGGTDTQYF. For the CDR3, the DNA is TGCGCCAGCAAACTAGCGGGAGGCACAGATACGCAGTATTTT. The full variable domain, rest sourced from reference TRBV5-1 and TRBJ2-3, is KAGVTQTPRYLIKTRGQQVTLSCSPISGHRSVSWYQQTPGQGLQFLFEYFSETQRNKGNFPGRFSGRQFSNSRSEMNVSTLELGDSALYLCASKLAGGTDTQYFGPGTRLTVL.

This clonotype has ten or more counts. The J gene is TRBJ2-3, the V gene TRBV27; the D gene is possibly TRBD2 (6 bases). Per the germline V gene, CDR1 is MNHEY and CDR2 is SMNVEV (reference sequence). This CDR3 has 16 residues. Trimming cost V 2 bases and J 0 bases, with 12 bases left between them. Here the CDR3 reads CASSLVPGTSTDTQYF. CDR3 nucleotide sequence: TGTGCCAGCAGTTTAGTCCCGGGGACTAGCACAGATACGCAGTATTTT.

V gene TRBV5-1 combines with J gene TRBJ1-2, with 9 bases aligning to TRBD1. The J segment lost 3 bases and the V segment lost 0 bases, leaving 12 bases of the junction unmatched. This CDR3 has 18 amino acids. The germline gives CDR1 SGHRS, CDR2 YFSETQ. The CDR3 bases are TGCGCCAGCAGCTTGGCTGGGACAGGGTTCGCTCAGGACTATGGCTACACCTTC. Amino acid sequence: CASSLAGTGFAQDYGYTF.

This clonotype was observed many times. In DNA form, the CDR3 reads TGCGCCAGCAGCGGCGGGACTAGACCTTCTGACGAGCAGTACTTC. This codes for CASSGGTRPSDEQYF. The chain combines TRBV5-1 with TRBJ2-7, with TRBD2 matching over 8 bases. CDR3 length equals 15 residues. After removal of 4 bases from V and 5 bases from J, the junction contained 11 bases not matched to a gene. Germline CDR1 SGHRS, CDR2 YFSETQ.

This clonotype was recorded at least ten times. This chain connects TRBV7-3 to TRBJ2-3, with 7 bases matching TRBD2. Per germline, CDR1 SGHTA and CDR2 FQGTGA. CDR3 length equals 17 residues. Losses at the gene ends were 7 bases for V and 2 bases for J; bases not matched to a gene: 15. This CDR3 reads CASKVRASGPSTDTQYF. CDR3 DNA sequence: TGTGCCAGCAAAGTTCGGGCTAGCGGACCTTCCACAGATACGCAGTATTTT.

This clonotype was observed at least ten times. This chain uses TRBV7-2 with TRBJ1-5; D unclear. CDR3 length: 16 amino acids. V was cut by 3 bases and J by 3 bases, with 15 bases left in between. The V gene's germline CDR1 is SGHTA and CDR2 FQGNSA. The CDR3, as DNA: TGTGCCAGCAGCTTGGGCCATGGGAGGGTCAATCAGCCCCAGCATTTT. It encodes CASSLGHGRVNQPQHF.

This clonotype has just a few counts. This chain uses TRBV6-2 or TRBV6-3 with TRBJ2-1; 8 bases fit TRBD1. The CDR3 totals 16 residues. Germline trimming cut 5 bases from V and 8 bases from J; bases unmatched to any gene: 14. Germline CDR1 MNHEY, CDR2 SVGEGT. The CDR3 reads CASSDRTGTFLDEQFF. In DNA form, the CDR3 reads TGTGCCAGCAGTGACCGGACAGGGACTTTTCTCGATGAGCAGTTCTTC.

The rearrangement joins TRBV28 to TRBJ2-2, with TRBD1 identical over 8 bases. After removal of 6 bases from V and 11 bases from J, the junction contained 5 bases not matched to a gene. The length of the CDR3 is 12 residues. The germline V gene encodes CDR1 MDHEN and CDR2 SYDVKM. CDR3 protein: CASSWQGAELFF. The DNA for the CDR3 is TGTGCCAGCAGCTGGCAGGGGGCCGAGCTGTTTTTT.

The V and J genes are TRBV7-9 and TRBJ1-1, with 8 bases fitting TRBD1. This CDR3 is built from 15 residues. Germline lookup yields CDR1 SEHNR and CDR2 FQNEAQ (reference sequence). J was trimmed by 5 bases and V by 2 bases; bases with no gene match: 7. CDR3: CASSLYSQGATEAFF. The DNA for the CDR3 is TGTGCCAGCAGCTTATATTCCCAGGGGGCAACTGAAGCTTTCTTT. Looking up the rest from reference TRBV7-9 and TRBJ1-1 gives the full variable domain: DTGVSQNPRHKITKRGQNVTFRCDPISEHNRLYWYRQTLGQGPEFLTYFQNEAQLEKSRLLSDRFSAERPKGSFSTLEIQRTEQGDSAMYLCASSLYSQGATEAFFGQGTRLTVV.

This clonotype was detected many times. The chain links TRBV3-1 to TRBJ2-7; 9 nucleotides agree with TRBD1. From germline, CDR1 is LGHDT and CDR2 YNNKEL (reference sequence). J was trimmed by 6 bases and V by 0 bases; bases with no gene match: 12. The CDR3 covers 17 residues. The CDR3 coding sequence is TGTGCCAGCAGCCAAGAAATTGGTACAGGGGGCGCAGCCGAGCAGTACTTC. Amino acids: CASSQEIGTGGAAEQYF.

The chain uses TRBV20-1 and TRBJ1-2; 7 bases map to TRBD1. The trim removed 3 bases at V and 5 bases at J, leaving 15 bases unmatched. Germline V gene data show CDR1 as DFQATT and CDR2 as SNEGSKA (reference sequence). CDR3 length: 16 amino acids. CDR3 loop: CSASPTRDRITYGYTF. The DNA for the CDR3 is TGCAGTGCTAGCCCTACAAGGGACAGAATTACTTATGGCTACACCTTC.

This clonotype came up many times. The chain combines TRBV2 with TRBJ2-1, with D maybe TRBD1 (6 bases). Germline V gives CDR1 SNHLY, CDR2 FYNNEI. Deletions cut 5 bases from V and 9 bases from J, with 14 bases between. The CDR3 length is 13 residues. As DNA, the CDR3 is TGTGCCAGCAGTCCACACAGGGAGAGTGAGCAGTTCTTC. Translation: CASSPHRESEQFF.

The chain couples TRBV6-1 to TRBJ1-4; unclear D gene. The ends were cut back, 1 base at V and 8 bases at J, with 8 bases in the middle. Germline CDR1 is MNHNS and CDR2 is SASEGT. The length of the CDR3 is 13 residues. The CDR3 DNA sequence: TGTGCCAGCAGTGAAGAGCTTCAGGAAAAACTGTTTTTT. Translating it yields CASSEELQEKLFF.

This rearrangement joins TRBV5-1 to TRBJ2-3; D is ambiguous. From germline, CDR1 is SGHRS and CDR2 YFSETQ. The V gene lost 0 bases and the J gene lost 3 bases, with 14 bases spanning the gap. This CDR3 is built from 16 residues. CDR3 sequence reads: CASSLANHARTDTQYF. The CDR3 nucleotides read TGCGCCAGCAGCTTGGCGAACCACGCCAGGACAGATACGCAGTATTTT.

This clonotype was counted between two and nine times. The V and J genes are TRBV5-5 and TRBJ1-2; D may be TRBD1 (6 bases). V lost 4 bases to trimming and J lost 8 bases, with 18 bases between them. Looked up from germline, CDR1 is SGHKS and CDR2 is YYEKEE (reference sequence). The CDR3 covers 14 residues. CDR3: CASSHPQGPYGYTF. Here the CDR3 DNA reads TGTGCCAGCAGCCACCCCCAGGGGCCTTACGGCTACACCTTC.

This clonotype was detected ten times or more. The chain carries TRBV27 and TRBJ2-1; possible D gene TRBD2, 6 bases. This CDR3 comprises 18 residues. From germline, CDR1 is MNHEY and CDR2 SMNVEV (reference sequence). Deletions cut 4 bases from V and 8 bases from J, with 27 bases between. The CDR3 bases are TGTGCCAGCAGTTCGATCACCGGCGGCGGGGTTGTGATCGATGAGCAGTTCTTC. This codes for CASSSITGGGVVIDEQFF.

This clonotype was detected many times. The chain couples TRBV30 to TRBJ1-1; 8 bases fit TRBD1. The CDR3 is 15 amino acids. Germline-derived CDR1 and CDR2 are GTSNPN and SVGIG (reference sequence). V lost 0 bases, J lost 4 bases, and 7 bases stayed unmatched. The CDR3 DNA reads as TGTGCCTGGAGTGTCCCATCGACAGGGGTCACTGAAGCTTTCTTT. Translating it yields CAWSVPSTGVTEAFF. The variable domain in full, completed from reference TRBV30 and TRBJ1-1, reads SQTIHQWPATLVQPVGSPLSLECTVEGTSNPNLYWYRQAAGRGLQLLFYSVGIGQISSEVPQNLSASRPQDRQFILSSKKLLLSDSGFYLCAWSVPSTGVTEAFFGQGTRLTVV.